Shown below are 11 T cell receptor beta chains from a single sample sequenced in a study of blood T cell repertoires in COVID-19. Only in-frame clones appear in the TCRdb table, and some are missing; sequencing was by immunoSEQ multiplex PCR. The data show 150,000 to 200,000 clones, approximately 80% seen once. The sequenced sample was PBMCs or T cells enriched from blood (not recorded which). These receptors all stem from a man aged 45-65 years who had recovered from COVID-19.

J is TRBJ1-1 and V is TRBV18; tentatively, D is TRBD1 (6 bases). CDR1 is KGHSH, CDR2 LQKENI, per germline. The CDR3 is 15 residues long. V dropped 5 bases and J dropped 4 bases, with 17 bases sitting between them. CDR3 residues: CASSFEGGGATEAFF. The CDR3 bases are TGTGCCAGCTCATTCGAGGGGGGAGGGGCCACTGAAGCTTTCTTT.

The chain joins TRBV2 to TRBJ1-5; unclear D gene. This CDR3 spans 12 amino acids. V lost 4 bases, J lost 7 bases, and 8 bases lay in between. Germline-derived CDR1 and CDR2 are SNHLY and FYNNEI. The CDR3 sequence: CASSGEGQPQHF. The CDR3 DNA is TGTGCCAGCAGTGGAGAGGGACAGCCCCAGCATTTT.

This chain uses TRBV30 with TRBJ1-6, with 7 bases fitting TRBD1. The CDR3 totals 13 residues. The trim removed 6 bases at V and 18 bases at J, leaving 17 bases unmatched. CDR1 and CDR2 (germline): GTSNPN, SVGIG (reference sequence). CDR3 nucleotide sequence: TGTGCCTGCACCCCTCCCCGGGACAGATTTTCCCACTTT. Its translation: CACTPPRDRFSHF. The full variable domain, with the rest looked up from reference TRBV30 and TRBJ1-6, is SQTIHQWPATLVQPVGSPLSLECTVEGTSNPNLYWYRQAAGRGLQLLFYSVGIGQISSEVPQNLSASRPQDRQFILSSKKLLLSDSGFYLCACTPPRDRFSHFGNGTRLTVT.

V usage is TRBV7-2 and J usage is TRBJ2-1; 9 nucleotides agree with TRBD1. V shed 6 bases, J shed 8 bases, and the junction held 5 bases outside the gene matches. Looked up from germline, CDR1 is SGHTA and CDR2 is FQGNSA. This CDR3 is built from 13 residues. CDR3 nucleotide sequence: TGTGCCAGCAGTTGGGGACAGGGTTATGAGCAGTTCTTC. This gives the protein CASSWGQGYEQFF.

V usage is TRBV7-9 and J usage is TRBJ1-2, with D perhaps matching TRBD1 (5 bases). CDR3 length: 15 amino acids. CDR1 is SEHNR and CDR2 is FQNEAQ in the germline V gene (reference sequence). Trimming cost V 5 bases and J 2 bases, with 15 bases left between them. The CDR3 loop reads CASSGRQLVNYGYTF. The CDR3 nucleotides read TGTGCCAGCAGCGGGCGACAGCTGGTGAACTATGGCTACACCTTC.

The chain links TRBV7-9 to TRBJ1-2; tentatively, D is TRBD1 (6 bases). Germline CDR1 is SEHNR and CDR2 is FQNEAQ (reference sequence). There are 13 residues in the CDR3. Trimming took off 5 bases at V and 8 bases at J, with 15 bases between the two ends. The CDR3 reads CASSPGQLGGYTF. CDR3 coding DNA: TGTGCCAGCAGCCCAGGACAGCTGGGAGGCTACACCTTC.

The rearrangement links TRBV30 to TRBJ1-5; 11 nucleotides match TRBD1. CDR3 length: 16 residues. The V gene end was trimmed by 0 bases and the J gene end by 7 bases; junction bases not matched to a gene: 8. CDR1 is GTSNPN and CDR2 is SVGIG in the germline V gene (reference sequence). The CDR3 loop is CAWSVVTGTGGQPQHF. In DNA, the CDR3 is TGTGCCTGGAGTGTCGTAACCGGGACAGGGGGGCAGCCCCAGCATTTT.

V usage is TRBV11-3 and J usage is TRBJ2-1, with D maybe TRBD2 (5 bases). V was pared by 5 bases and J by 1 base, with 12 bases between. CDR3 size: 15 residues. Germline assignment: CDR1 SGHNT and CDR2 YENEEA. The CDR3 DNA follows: TGTGCCAGCAGCCTAGCCCCGGGGTCCTACAATGAGCAGTTCTTC. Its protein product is CASSLAPGSYNEQFF.

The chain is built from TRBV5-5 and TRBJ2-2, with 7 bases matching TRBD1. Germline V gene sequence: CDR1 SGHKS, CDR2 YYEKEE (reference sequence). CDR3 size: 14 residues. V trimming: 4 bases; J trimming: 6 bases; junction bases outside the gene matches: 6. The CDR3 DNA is TGTGCCAGCAGCCCGCCAGACAGGGCCGGGGAGCTGTTTTTT. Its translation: CASSPPDRAGELFF.

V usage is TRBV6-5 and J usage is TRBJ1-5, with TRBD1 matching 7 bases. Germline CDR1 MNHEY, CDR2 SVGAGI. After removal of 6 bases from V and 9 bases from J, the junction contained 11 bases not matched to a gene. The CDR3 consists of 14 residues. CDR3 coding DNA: TGTGCCAGCAGCCGGGGACAGAGCAATGGGCCCCAGCATTTT. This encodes CASSRGQSNGPQHF.

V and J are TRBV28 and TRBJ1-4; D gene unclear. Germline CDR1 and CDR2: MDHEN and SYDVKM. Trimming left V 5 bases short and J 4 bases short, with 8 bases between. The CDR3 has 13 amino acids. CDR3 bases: TGTGCCAGCAGTCAATACAGTAATGAAAAACTGTTTTTT. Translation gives CASSQYSNEKLFF.